The source of this T cell receptor (beta chain) is a study of T cell responses to AZD1222 COVID-19 vaccine. On this clone: The antigen remains unidentified.

Sequencing used immunoSEQ multiplex PCR; TCRdb keeps in-frame clones, though not all of them. In the table there are over 95,000 clones, approximately 91% of which are singletons. The CDR3 has 17 residues. The ends were cut back, 9 bases at V and 3 bases at J, with 26 bases in the middle. Germline values: CDR1 MNHEY, CDR2 SMNVEV (reference sequence). Study findings and constraints: Mostly white British, mostly female donors; authors suggested clonal diversity may be underestimated.

The chain recombines TRBV27 with TRBJ1-1; D is ambiguous. Sequenced material: peripheral blood, taken 28 days after the second AZD1222 dose. This clonotype was sampled from an adult who received the AZD1222 COVID-19 vaccine. In DNA form, the CDR3 reads TGTGCCAGTACCCATTCTCGGGGTCTATCGGTCGACACTGAAGCTTTCTTT. Translated: CASTHSRGLSVDTEAFF.